This is a list of T cell receptor beta chains from one sample in a study of cytomegalovirus exposure and HLA in healthy donors. The repertoire was sequenced with immunoSEQ multiplex PCR; TCRdb's copy has only in-frame clones and lacks some. The data contain about 120,000 clones, over 65% of them singletons. The sample taken for sequencing was PBMCs. These receptors were obtained from a woman in her forties in good health and CMV-seropositive. Both conserved end residues are part of each CDR3. The D gene is left open where the match is weak. Some rows mark clone size as missing; the rest say once, few, many or name a class of expanded clone.

>TRBJ2-7|TRBD1|TRBV4-2|NA|15
TGTGCCAGCAGCCAGTTTCGGGACAGGGGCGACGAGCAGTACTTC
CASSQFRDRGDEQYF
>TRBJ2-1|TRBD2|TRBV29-1|NA|15
TGCAGCGTTAAGGGACTAGCGGGACTCTACAATGAGCAGTTCTTC
CSVKGLAGLYNEQFF
>TRBJ2-1|TRBD2|TRBV5-1|NA|17
TGCGCCAGCAGCTTGGTTCCGACTAGCGGGGGGGTCCATGAGCAGTTCTTC
CASSLVPTSGGVHEQFF
>TRBJ2-5|TRBD2|TRBV7-2|NA|18
TGTGCCAGCAGCCCCCGACCGGGACTAGCGGGAGACGTGGAGACCCAGTACTTC
CASSPRPGLAGDVETQYF
>TRBJ2-7|TRBD2|TRBV27|few|14
TGTGCCAGCAGGCTGGGACTAGCCTCCTACGAGCAGTACTTC
CASRLGLASYEQYF
>TRBJ1-1|NA|TRBV19|NA|14
TGTGCCAGTAGTGACCGGCAGGGGAACACTGAAGCTTTCTTT
CASSDRQGNTEAFF
>TRBJ2-5|NA|TRBV5-1|NA|15
TGCGCCAGCAGCTTGGAACCGGGAAGGGAGCAGACCCAGTACTTC
CASSLEPGREQTQYF
>TRBJ1-5|NA|TRBV7-9|few|12
TGTGCCAGCAGCAGGGGGTATCAGCCCCAGCATTTT
CASSRGYQPQHF
>TRBJ2-2|TRBD2|TRBV9|NA|15
TGTGCCAGCAGCGTACTAGCGGCATCTACCGGGGAGCTGTTTTTT
CASSVLAASTGELFF
>TRBJ2-7|TRBD2|TRBV9|NA|17
TGTGCCAGCAGCGAGGGCCCGAGTAGCGGGTCCACCTACGAGCAGTACTTC
CASSEGPSSGSTYEQYF
>TRBJ1-1|NA|TRBV7-9|NA|17
TGTGCCAGCAGCTTAGCGGTCAGGGTGAGACTCCACACTGAAGCTTTCTTT
CASSLAVRVRLHTEAFF
>TRBJ1-4|NA|TRBV5-6|NA|12
TGTGCCAGCAGCTTTGGGGCAGGAAAACTGTTTTTT
CASSFGAGKLFF
>TRBJ2-7|TRBD1|TRBV30|once|14
TGTGCCTGGAGTGCGGACAGGGGCTCCTACGAGCAGTACTTC
CAWSADRGSYEQYF
>TRBJ1-6|NA|TRBV5-4|NA|18
TGTGCCAGCAGTCCAAGGGGTTTCTCGAGCTCCTATAATTCACCCCTCCACTTT
CASSPRGFSSSYNSPLHF
>TRBJ2-7|TRBD1|TRBV10-3|few|15
TGTGCCATCAGTGAGGGCAGGACAGGGGACTACGAGCAGTACTTC
CAISEGRTGDYEQYF
>TRBJ1-4|NA|TRBV6-1|NA|12
TGTGCCAGCACTCAGGGGACTGAAAAACTGTTTTTT
CASTQGTEKLFF
>TRBJ1-1|TRBD1|TRBV6-5|NA|13
TGTGCCAGCAGCGACAGGGGGCGAACTGAAGCTTTCTTT
CASSDRGRTEAFF
>TRBJ2-7|NA|TRBV4-1|once|15
TGCGCCAGCAGCCAAGAGCAGGGGGGCCTCGACGAGCAGTACTTC
CASSQEQGGLDEQYF
>TRBJ1-2|NA|TRBV30|NA|12
TGTGCCTGGAGTGTCTTTCGCGGGGGCTACACCTTC
CAWSVFRGGYTF
>TRBJ2-1|TRBD2|TRBV9|NA|15
TGTGCCAGCAGCGCCACTAGCGGGAGTAACAATGAGCAGTTCTTC
CASSATSGSNNEQFF
>TRBJ1-6|TRBD1|TRBV19|NA|13
TGTGCCAGTAGTATCAGGGGGTATTCACCCCTCCACTTT
CASSIRGYSPLHF
>TRBJ2-3|TRBD2|TRBV4-2|NA|16
TGTGCCAGCAGCCGACAACTAGCGGGAGGGCAAGATACGCAGTATTTT
CASSRQLAGGQDTQYF
>TRBJ2-7|NA|TRBV19|once|14
TGTGCCAGTAGTGTTTCAGGGGTACCCTACGAGCAGTACTTC
CASSVSGVPYEQYF
>TRBJ2-1|TRBD2|TRBV9|once|16
TGTGCCAGCAGCGTAGACGCGGGACTACTCTACAATGAGCAGTTCTTC
CASSVDAGLLYNEQFF
>TRBJ1-1|TRBD1|TRBV10-3|NA|16
TGTGCCATCAGTTCGGGACAGGGCACCCCGAACACTGAAGCTTTCTTT
CAISSGQGTPNTEAFF
>TRBJ1-4|TRBD1|TRBV2|NA|14
TGTGCCAGCGGAGAGAGACAGGGCTATGAAAAACTGTTTTTT
CASGERQGYEKLFF
>TRBJ2-5|NA|TRBV18|NA|15
TGTGCCAGCTCACCACAAGGGGCAGGGAAAGAGACCCAGTACTTC
CASSPQGAGKETQYF
>TRBJ1-4|TRBD1|TRBV9|NA|14
TGTGCCAGCAGCGTAACGACAGGGAGGGAAAAACTGTTTTTT
CASSVTTGREKLFF
>TRBJ2-7|TRBD2|TRBV27|NA|16
TGTGCCAGCAGTTTAAATAGTGGGAGGGCTTCCTACGAGCAGTACTTC
CASSLNSGRASYEQYF
>TRBJ2-1|TRBD2|TRBV5-1|NA|15
TGCGCCAGCAGCACACCCGGGACTAGCGGGAATGAGCAGTTCTTC
CASSTPGTSGNEQFF
>TRBJ2-6|NA|TRBV4-2|NA|17
TGTGCCAGCAGCCAAGATTTGGGCTTTTCTGGGGCCAACGTCCTGACTTTC
CASSQDLGFSGANVLTF
>TRBJ2-3|NA|TRBV5-4|NA|17
TGTGCCAGCAGCTTGGGTGCCCGGCCCTCTAGTGCAGATACGCAGTATTTT
CASSLGARPSSADTQYF
>TRBJ2-7|NA|TRBV6-6|few|12
TGTGCCAGCAGCGGACAGCTCTACGAGCAGTACTTC
CASSGQLYEQYF
>TRBJ2-2|NA|TRBV18|NA|15
TGTGCCAGCTCACCATTACAGGGCGACACCGGGGAGCTGTTTTTT
CASSPLQGDTGELFF